These T cell receptor beta chains were read from a single sample in a study of cytomegalovirus exposure and HLA in healthy donors. Libraries were prepared by immunoSEQ multiplex PCR; TCRdb keeps only in-frame clonotypes and omits some of them. The sample consists of about 110,000 clones, 15% of them appearing once. Sequencing was carried out using PBMCs. The receptor set was obtained from a woman between 18 and 29 years old in good health and CMV-seronegative. Both conserved end residues are part of each CDR3.

J gene: TRBJ2-3
V gene: TRBV7-9
CDR3 protein: CASSETSPGTDTQYF

J gene: TRBJ1-2
V gene: TRBV9
CDR3 protein: CASTGSGYTF

J gene: TRBJ2-6
V gene: TRBV28
CDR3 protein: CASLTTVSPGANVLTF

J gene: TRBJ2-7
V gene: TRBV30
CDR3 protein: CAWRPETTYEQYF

J gene: TRBJ2-3
V gene: TRBV5-8
CDR3 protein: CASSSRGTVGADTQYF

J gene: TRBJ1-4
V gene: TRBV30
CDR3 protein: CAWSLGGEKLFF

J gene: TRBJ2-7
V gene: TRBV13
CDR3 protein: CASSLAGLAGWEQYF

J gene: TRBJ1-4
V gene: TRBV7-6
CDR3 protein: CASSSPTRDSAWKLFF

J gene: TRBJ1-5
V gene: TRBV28
CDR3 protein: CASNPWDFLRGNQPQHF

J gene: TRBJ2-1
V gene: TRBV6-1
CDR3 protein: CASSQGWARNNEQFF

J gene: TRBJ1-3
V gene: TRBV19
CDR3 protein: CASGQGAAGNTIYF

J gene: TRBJ2-7
V gene: TRBV4-3
CDR3 protein: CASSQEHRVGEQYF

J gene: TRBJ2-5
V gene: TRBV6-1
CDR3 protein: CASSDPGIETQYF

J gene: TRBJ2-7
V gene: TRBV19
CDR3 protein: CASSTLAGSSYEQYF

J gene: TRBJ2-7
V gene: TRBV28
CDR3 protein: CASNRGSDPYEQYF

J gene: TRBJ2-7
V gene: TRBV13
CDR3 protein: CASSPAGYGEQYF

J gene: TRBJ2-2
V gene: TRBV10-2
CDR3 protein: CASTLAGELFF

J gene: TRBJ2-7
V gene: TRBV10-3
CDR3 protein: CAIKGDRDYPEQYF

J gene: TRBJ2-6
V gene: TRBV4-2
CDR3 protein: CASSQGRVAHRTGANVLTF

J gene: TRBJ2-5
V gene: TRBV7-9
CDR3 protein: CASSLAVTSGGRYQETQYF

J gene: TRBJ1-1
V gene: TRBV7-6
CDR3 protein: CASSLEPDRGAFF

J gene: TRBJ1-2
V gene: TRBV4-2
CDR3 protein: CASSQEGRVFNGYTF

J gene: TRBJ1-3
V gene: TRBV7-2
CDR3 protein: CASSLSGQGKGNTIYF

J gene: TRBJ1-3
V gene: TRBV4-3
CDR3 protein: CASSQGLGSRSGNTIYF

J gene: TRBJ2-1
V gene: TRBV11-2
CDR3 protein: CASSLAQRGEQFF

J gene: TRBJ1-1
V gene: TRBV5-4
CDR3 protein: CASSTGQKMNTEAFF

J gene: TRBJ2-7
V gene: TRBV25-1
CDR3 protein: CASRGLAGGYEQYF

J gene: TRBJ2-7
V gene: TRBV6-5
CDR3 protein: CASSPGGPREQYF

J gene: TRBJ2-1
V gene: TRBV7-8
CDR3 protein: CASSLVVSSGGYNEQFF

J gene: TRBJ2-3
V gene: TRBV13
CDR3 protein: CASSFGLAADTQYF

J gene: TRBJ2-1
V gene: TRBV29-1
CDR3 protein: CSVQGNEQFF

J gene: TRBJ1-1
V gene: TRBV30
CDR3 protein: CAWSVGVGAEAFF

J gene: TRBJ1-2
V gene: TRBV11-2
CDR3 protein: CASSLVATGSGYTF

J gene: TRBJ2-1
V gene: TRBV28
CDR3 protein: CASSFRLAGEEQFF

J gene: TRBJ1-1
V gene: TRBV4-1
CDR3 protein: CASSRRQGQNTEAFF

J gene: TRBJ1-2
V gene: TRBV2
CDR3 protein: CASSEARTNGYTF

J gene: TRBJ2-3
V gene: TRBV5-1
CDR3 protein: CASSSAGGRTDTQYF

J gene: TRBJ2-7
V gene: TRBV4-1
CDR3 protein: CASSQERSGGYYEQYF

J gene: TRBJ1-5
V gene: TRBV19
CDR3 protein: CASSIPGTGQGNQPQHF

J gene: TRBJ1-3
V gene: TRBV30
CDR3 protein: CAWSITAPGNTIYF

J gene: TRBJ1-6
V gene: TRBV9
CDR3 protein: CASSVGQGNSPLHF

J gene: TRBJ1-1
V gene: TRBV5-1
CDR3 protein: CASSLGQSNTEAFF

J gene: TRBJ2-7
V gene: TRBV30
CDR3 protein: CAWSGSPLAGQYF

J gene: TRBJ2-4
V gene: TRBV2
CDR3 protein: CASSEGGSASLF

J gene: TRBJ2-2
V gene: TRBV30
CDR3 protein: CAWTRREKHRGAVF

J gene: TRBJ1-2
V gene: TRBV18
CDR3 protein: CASSPGVDYGYTF

J gene: TRBJ1-4
V gene: TRBV4-3
CDR3 protein: CASSQGPANEKLFF

J gene: TRBJ1-5
V gene: TRBV4-3
CDR3 protein: CASSQGTGLNQPQHF

J gene: TRBJ2-1
V gene: TRBV9
CDR3 protein: CASSKRRGIDEQFF